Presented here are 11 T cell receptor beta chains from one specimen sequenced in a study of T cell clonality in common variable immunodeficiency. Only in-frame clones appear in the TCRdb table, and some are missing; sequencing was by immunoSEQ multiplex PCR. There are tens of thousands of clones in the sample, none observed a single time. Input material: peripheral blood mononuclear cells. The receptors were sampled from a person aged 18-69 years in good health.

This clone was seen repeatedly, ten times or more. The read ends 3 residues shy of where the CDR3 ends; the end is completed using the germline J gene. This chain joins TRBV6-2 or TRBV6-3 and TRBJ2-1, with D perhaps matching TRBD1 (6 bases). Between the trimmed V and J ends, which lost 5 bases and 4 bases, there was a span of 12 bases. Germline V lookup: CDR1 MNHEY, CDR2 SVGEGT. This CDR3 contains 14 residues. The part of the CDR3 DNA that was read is TGTGCCAGCAGTCGGGACGGACAGTACAATGAG. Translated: CASSRDGQYNE. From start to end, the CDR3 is CASSRDGQYNEQFF.

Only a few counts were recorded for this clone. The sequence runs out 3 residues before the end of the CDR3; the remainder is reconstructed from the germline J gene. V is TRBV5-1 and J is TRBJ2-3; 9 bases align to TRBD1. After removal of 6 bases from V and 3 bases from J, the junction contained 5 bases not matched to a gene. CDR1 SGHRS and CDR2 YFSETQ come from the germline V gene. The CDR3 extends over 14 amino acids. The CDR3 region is CASIDGTGTDTQYF. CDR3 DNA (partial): TGCGCCAGCATAGACGGGACAGGGACAGATACG.

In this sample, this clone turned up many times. CDR3 loop: CSARVRGRETQYF. Partial CDR3 DNA: TGCAGTGCTAGAGTCCGCGGGAGGGAGACC. The J gene is TRBJ2-5, the V gene TRBV20-1, with TRBD2 matching over 8 bases. The missing CDR3 end, 3 residues past where the read stops, is filled in from the germline J gene. The CDR3 extends over 13 amino acids. Germline V gene lookup returns CDR1 DFQATT and CDR2 SNEGSKA (reference sequence). J gave up 5 bases and V 1 base, and 3 bases lay outside the gene matches.

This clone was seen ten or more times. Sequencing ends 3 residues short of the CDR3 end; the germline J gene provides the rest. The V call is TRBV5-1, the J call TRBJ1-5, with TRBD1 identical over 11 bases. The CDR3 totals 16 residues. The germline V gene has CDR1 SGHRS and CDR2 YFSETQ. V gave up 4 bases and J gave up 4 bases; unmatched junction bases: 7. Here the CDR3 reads CASSLGGTGGNQPQHF. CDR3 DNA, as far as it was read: TGCGCCAGCAGCCTAGGAGGGACAGGGGGGAATCAGCCC.

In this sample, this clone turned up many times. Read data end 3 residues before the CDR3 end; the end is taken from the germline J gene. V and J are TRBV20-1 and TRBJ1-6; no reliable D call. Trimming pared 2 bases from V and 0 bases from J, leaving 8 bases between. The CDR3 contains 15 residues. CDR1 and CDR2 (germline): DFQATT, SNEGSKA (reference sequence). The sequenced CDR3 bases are TGCAGTGCTAGACGGTCAAACTCCTATAATTCACCC. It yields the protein CSARRSNSYNSP. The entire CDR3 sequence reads CSARRSNSYNSPLHF.

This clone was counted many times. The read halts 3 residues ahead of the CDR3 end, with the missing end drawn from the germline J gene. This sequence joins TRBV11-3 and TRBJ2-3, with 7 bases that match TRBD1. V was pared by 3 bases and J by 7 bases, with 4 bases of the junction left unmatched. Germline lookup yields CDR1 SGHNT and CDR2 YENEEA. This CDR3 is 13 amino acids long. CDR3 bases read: TGTGCCAGCAGCTTGTACAGGGGAAATACG. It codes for CASSLYRGNT. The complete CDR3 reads CASSLYRGNTQYF.

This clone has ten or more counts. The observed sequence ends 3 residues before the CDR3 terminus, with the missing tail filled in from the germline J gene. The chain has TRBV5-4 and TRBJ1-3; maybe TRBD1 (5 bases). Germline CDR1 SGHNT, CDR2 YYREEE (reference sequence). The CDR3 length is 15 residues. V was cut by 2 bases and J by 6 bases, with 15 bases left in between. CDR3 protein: CASSFQGRSQNTIYF. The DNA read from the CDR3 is TGTGCCAGCAGCTTCCAGGGTCGTTCGCAAAACACC.

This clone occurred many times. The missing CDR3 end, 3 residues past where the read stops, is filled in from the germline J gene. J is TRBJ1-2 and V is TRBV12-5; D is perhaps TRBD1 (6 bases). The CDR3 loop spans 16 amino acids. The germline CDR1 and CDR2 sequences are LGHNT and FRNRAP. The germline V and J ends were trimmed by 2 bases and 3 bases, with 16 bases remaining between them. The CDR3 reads CASGLIQGGLYYGYTF. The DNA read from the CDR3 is TGTGCTAGTGGTTTGATACAGGGTGGGCTTTACTATGGC.

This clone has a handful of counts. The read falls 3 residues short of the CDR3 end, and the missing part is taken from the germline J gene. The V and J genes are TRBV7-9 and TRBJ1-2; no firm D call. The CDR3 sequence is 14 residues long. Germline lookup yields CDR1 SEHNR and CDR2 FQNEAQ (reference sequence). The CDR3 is CASSLANQAYEYTF. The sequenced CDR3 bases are TGTGCCAGCAGCTTAGCGAACCAGGCCTACGAA.

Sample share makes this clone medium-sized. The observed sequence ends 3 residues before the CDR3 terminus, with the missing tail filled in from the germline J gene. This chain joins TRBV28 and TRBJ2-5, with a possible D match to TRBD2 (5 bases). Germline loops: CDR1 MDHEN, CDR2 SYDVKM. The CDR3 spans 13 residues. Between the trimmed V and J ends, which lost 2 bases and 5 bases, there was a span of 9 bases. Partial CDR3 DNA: TGTGCCAGCAGTTTACGGGGTGGGGAGACC. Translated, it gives CASSLRGGET. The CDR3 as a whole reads CASSLRGGETQYF.

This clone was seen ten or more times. The chain's CDR3 is CASRSDREGSSPLHF. Partial CDR3 DNA: TGTGCCAGCAGGTCGGACAGGGAGGGCAGTTCACCC. This chain links TRBV28 with TRBJ1-6; 8 bases line up with TRBD1. The read gets to within 3 residues of the CDR3 end, and the germline J gene fills in the rest. CDR1 and CDR2 (germline): MDHEN, SYDVKM. The CDR3 totals 15 residues. V was pared by 6 bases and J by 9 bases, with 10 bases of the junction left unmatched. The variable domain in full, with the rest retrieved from reference TRBV28 and TRBJ1-6, is DVKVTQSSRYLVKRTGEKVFLECVQDMDHENMFWYRQDPGLGLRLIYFSYDVKMKEKGDIPEGYSVSREKKERFSLILESASTNQTSMYLCASRSDREGSSPLHFGNGTRLTVT.